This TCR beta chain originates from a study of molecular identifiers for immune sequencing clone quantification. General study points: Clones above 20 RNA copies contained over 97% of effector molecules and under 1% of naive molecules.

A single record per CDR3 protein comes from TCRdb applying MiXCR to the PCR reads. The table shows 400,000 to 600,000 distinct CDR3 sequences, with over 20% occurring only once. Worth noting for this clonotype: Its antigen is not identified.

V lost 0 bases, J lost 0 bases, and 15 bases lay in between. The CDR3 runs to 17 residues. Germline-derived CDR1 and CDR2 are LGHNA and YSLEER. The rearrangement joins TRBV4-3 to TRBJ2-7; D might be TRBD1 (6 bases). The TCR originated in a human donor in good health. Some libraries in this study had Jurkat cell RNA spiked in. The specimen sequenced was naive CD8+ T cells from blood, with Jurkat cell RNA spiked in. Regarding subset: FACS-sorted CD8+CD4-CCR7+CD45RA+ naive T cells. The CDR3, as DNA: TGCGCCAGCAGCCAAGATCATGGCAGGGGCTACTCCTACGAGCAGTACTTC. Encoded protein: CASSQDHGRGYSYEQYF.